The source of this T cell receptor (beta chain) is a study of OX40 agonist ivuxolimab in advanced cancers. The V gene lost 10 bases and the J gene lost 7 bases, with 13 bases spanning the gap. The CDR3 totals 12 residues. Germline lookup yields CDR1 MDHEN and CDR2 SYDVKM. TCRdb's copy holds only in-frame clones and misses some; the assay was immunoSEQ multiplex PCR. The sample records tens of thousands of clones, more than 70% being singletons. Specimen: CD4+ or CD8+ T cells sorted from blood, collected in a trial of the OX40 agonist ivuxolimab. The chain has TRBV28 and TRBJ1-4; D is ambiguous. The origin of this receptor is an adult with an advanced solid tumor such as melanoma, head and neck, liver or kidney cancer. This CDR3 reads CATEVKSEKLFF. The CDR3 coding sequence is TGTGCCACCGAGGTAAAGAGTGAAAAACTGTTTTTT.